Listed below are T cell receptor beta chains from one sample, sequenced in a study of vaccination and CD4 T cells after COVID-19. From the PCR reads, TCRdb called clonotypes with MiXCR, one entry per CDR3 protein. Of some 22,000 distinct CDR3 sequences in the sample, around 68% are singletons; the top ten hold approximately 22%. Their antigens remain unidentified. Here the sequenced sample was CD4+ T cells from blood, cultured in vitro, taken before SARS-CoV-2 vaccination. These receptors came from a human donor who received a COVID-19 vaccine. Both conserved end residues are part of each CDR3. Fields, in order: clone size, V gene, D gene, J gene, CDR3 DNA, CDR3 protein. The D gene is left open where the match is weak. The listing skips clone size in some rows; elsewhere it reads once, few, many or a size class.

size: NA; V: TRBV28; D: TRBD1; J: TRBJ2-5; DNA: TGTGCCAGCAGTTTAGGGGGGACAGGGACCCAAGAGACCCAGTACTTC; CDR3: CASSLGGTGTQETQYF
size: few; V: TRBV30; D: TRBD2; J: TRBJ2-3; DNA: TGTGCCTGGAGTATAGGACTAGCGGGGGGCACAGATACGCAGTATTTT; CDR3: CAWSIGLAGGTDTQYF
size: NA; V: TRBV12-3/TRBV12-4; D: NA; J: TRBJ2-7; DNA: TGTGCCAGCAGTTTGCACGGCTACGAGCAGTACTTC; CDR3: CASSLHGYEQYF
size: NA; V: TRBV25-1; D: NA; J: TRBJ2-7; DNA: TGTGCCAGCAGTGCGGACAGCTTTCGTTACGAGCAGTACTTC; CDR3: CASSADSFRYEQYF
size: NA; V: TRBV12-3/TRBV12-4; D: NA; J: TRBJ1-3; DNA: TGTGCCAGCAGTTTTACAGGGCAGGGAAACACCATATATTTT; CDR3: CASSFTGQGNTIYF
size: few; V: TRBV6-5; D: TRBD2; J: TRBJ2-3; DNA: TGTGCCAGCAGTGACTCGGGACTAGCGTTAGATACGCAGTATTTT; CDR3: CASSDSGLALDTQYF
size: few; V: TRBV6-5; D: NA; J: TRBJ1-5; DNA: TGTGCCAGCAGTTCCTCAGGGCGGGGGACTACGCTCCTTTATAGCAATCAGCCCCAGCATTTT; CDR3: CASSSSGRGTTLLYSNQPQHF
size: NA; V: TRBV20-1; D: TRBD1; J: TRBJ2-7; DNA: TGCAGTGCTAGTGGACGGGACAGGGTATCCTACGAGCAGTACTTC; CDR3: CSASGRDRVSYEQYF
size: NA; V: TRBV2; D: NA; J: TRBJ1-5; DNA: TGTGCCAGCAGTTTTGGACCTCAGCCCCAGCATTTT; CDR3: CASSFGPQPQHF
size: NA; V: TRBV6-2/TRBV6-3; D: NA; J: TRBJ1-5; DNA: TGTGCCAGCAGACAACGTTCGGGTCCAAATCAGCCCCAGCATTTT; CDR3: CASRQRSGPNQPQHF
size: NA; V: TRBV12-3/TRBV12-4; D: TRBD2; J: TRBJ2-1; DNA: TGTGCCAGCAGCCCGAGACGGACTAGCGGGGGATCGGAGGTTAATGAGCAGTTCTTC; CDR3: CASSPRRTSGGSEVNEQFF
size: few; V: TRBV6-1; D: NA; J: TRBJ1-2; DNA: TGTGCCAGCAGTCATGTGGGGGTGGAGGGCTACACCTTC; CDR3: CASSHVGVEGYTF
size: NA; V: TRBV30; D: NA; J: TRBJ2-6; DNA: TGTGCCTGGGGGGGGCCTGGGGCCAACGTCCTGACTTTC; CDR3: CAWGGPGANVLTF
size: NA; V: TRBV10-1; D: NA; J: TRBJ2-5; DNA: TGCGCCAGCAGTGGGTCCGGTCCGGGGGAGACCCAGTACTTC; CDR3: CASSGSGPGETQYF
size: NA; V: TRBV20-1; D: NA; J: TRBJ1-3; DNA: TGCAGTGCTAGACTTGGAAACACCATATATTTT; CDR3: CSARLGNTIYF
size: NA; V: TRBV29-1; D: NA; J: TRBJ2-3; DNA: TGCAGCGGCGGAAGGGGGGATACGCAGTATTTT; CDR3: CSGGRGDTQYF
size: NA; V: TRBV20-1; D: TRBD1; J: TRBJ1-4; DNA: TGCAGTGCTGCTCCCACCGGGGACAGGGGGGAAAAACTGTTTTTT; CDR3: CSAAPTGDRGEKLFF
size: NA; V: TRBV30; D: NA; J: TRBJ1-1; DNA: TGTGCCTGGAGTGGGACTCCGGGACGGATGAACACTGAAGCTTTCTTT; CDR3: CAWSGTPGRMNTEAFF
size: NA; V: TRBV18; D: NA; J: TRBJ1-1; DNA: TGTGCCAGCTCACCACGTGGAGGAATTGGCACTGAAGCTTTCTTT; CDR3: CASSPRGGIGTEAFF
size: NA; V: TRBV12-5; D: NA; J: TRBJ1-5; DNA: TGTGCTAGTGGTTTGGGGAGTGCAGGGAGCAATCAGCCCCAGCATTTT; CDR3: CASGLGSAGSNQPQHF
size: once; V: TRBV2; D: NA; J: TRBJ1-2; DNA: TGTGCCAGCAGTGAAATAAGGGGGGGCGGCTACACCTTC; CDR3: CASSEIRGGGYTF
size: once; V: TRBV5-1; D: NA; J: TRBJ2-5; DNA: TGCGCCAGCAGTCTGAACACGGCACAGGGCCTCGACCAAGAGACCCAGTACTTC; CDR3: CASSLNTAQGLDQETQYF
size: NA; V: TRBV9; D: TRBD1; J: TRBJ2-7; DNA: TGTGCCAGCAGCGCCACCGGACAGGTCTCCGGCGAGCAGTACTTC; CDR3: CASSATGQVSGEQYF
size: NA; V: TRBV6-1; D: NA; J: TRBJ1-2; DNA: TGTGCCAGCAGTGAAGCACCGGGAACAGGTGGCTACACCTTC; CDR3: CASSEAPGTGGYTF
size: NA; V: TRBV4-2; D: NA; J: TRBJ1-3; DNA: TGTGCCAGCAGCCAGGGACAATCGTCTGGAAACACCATATATTTT; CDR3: CASSQGQSSGNTIYF
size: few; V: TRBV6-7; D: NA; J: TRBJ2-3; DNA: TGTGCCAGCAGTTACCTGGGGCGGTTAGGGGATACGCAGTATTTT; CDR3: CASSYLGRLGDTQYF
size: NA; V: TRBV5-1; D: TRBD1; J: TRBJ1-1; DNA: TGCGCCAGCAGCTTGGAGACAGGGGGCCGGAACACTGAAGCTTTCTTT; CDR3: CASSLETGGRNTEAFF
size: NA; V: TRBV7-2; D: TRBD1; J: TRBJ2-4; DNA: TGTGCCAGCAGCTTAGGGGCAGGGGGCCGCGTGGAAAACATTCAGTACTTC; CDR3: CASSLGAGGRVENIQYF
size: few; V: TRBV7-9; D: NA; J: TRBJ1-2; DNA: TGTGCCAGCAGCTTATCTGGGGAGAACTATGGCTACACCTTC; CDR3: CASSLSGENYGYTF
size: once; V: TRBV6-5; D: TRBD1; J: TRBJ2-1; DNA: TGTGCCAGCAGTTACTCGAGACAGGGTGGGACCCAGTTCTTC; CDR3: CASSYSRQGGTQFF
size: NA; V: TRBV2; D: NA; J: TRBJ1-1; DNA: TGTGCCAGCAGTGATGGGGGCGGATACAACACTGAAGCTTTCTTT; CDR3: CASSDGGGYNTEAFF
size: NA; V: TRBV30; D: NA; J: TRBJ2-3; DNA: TGTGCCTGGAGTGTGGGAAGAGCGGCAGATACGCAGTATTTT; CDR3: CAWSVGRAADTQYF
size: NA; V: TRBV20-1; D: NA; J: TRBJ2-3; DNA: TGCAGTGCTAGGCAGGGCACCGATACGCAGTATTTT; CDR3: CSARQGTDTQYF
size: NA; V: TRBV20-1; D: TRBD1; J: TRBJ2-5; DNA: TGCAGTGCTAGAGACGTCAAGGGGGCCCAAGAGACCCAGTACTTC; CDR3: CSARDVKGAQETQYF
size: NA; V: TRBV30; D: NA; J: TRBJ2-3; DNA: TGTGCCGGAGGGACACGCCGCACAGATACGCAGTATTTT; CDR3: CAGGTRRTDTQYF
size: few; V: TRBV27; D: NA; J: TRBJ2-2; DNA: TGTGCCAGCAGGACAACAGGGATCACCGGGGAGCTGTTTTTT; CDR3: CASRTTGITGELFF
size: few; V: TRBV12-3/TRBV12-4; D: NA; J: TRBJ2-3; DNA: TGTGCCAGCAGCGGTGGCAGGATTACAGATACGCAGTATTTT; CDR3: CASSGGRITDTQYF
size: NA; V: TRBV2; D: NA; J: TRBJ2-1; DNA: TGTGCCAGCAGTCAGGACGGACCGCAGCTTTACAATGAGCAGTTCTTC; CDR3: CASSQDGPQLYNEQFF
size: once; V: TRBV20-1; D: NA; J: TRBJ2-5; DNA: TGCAGTGCTAGAGGGGGGGCGGGGGCGTACCAAGAGACCCAGTACTTC; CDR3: CSARGGAGAYQETQYF
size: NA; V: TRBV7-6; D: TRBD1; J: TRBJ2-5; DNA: TGTGCCAGCAGCTTCGGACAGGGGAAGACCCAGTACTTC; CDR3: CASSFGQGKTQYF
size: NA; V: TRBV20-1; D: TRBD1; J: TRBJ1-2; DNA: TGCAGTGCTAGAGATGGGGACAGCCTTTATGGCTACACCTTC; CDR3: CSARDGDSLYGYTF
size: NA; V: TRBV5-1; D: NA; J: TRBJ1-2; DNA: TGCGCCAGCAGCTTGACAGATATTAACTATGGCTACACCTTC; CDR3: CASSLTDINYGYTF
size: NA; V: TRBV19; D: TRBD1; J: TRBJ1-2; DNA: TGTGCCAGTAGTCAGGACAGGGAGTGGTATGGCTACACCTTC; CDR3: CASSQDREWYGYTF
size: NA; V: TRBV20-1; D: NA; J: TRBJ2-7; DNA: TGCAGTGCTAGAGGGGCGCTACCCTACGAGCAGTACTTC; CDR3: CSARGALPYEQYF
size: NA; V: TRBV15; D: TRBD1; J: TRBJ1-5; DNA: TGTGCCACCAGCAGGAGAACAGGGGGCTCCGAGCCCCAGCATTTT; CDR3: CATSRRTGGSEPQHF
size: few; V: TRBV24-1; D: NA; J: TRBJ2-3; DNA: TGTGCCACCAGTGTACCGGGATTGGGCACAGATACGCAGTATTTT; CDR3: CATSVPGLGTDTQYF
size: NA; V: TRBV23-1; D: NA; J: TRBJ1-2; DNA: TGCGCCAGCAGTCAGGGTGGCTACACCTTC; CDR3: CASSQGGYTF
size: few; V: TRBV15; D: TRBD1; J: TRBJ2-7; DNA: TGTGCCACCAGCAGAGATCGGGGGACAGGGGTTGGTTACGAGCAGTACTTC; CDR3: CATSRDRGTGVGYEQYF
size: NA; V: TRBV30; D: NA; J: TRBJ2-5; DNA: TGTGCCTGGAGTTGGGGTTCGGTCCAAGAGACCCAGTACTTC; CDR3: CAWSWGSVQETQYF
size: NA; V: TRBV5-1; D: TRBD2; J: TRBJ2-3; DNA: TGCGCCAGCAGCCTTGGACTAGGAACTAGCACAGATACGCAGTATTTT; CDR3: CASSLGLGTSTDTQYF
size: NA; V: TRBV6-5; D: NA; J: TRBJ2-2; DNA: TGTGCCAGCAGTTTTGACAGTACTTACACCGGGGAGCTGTTTTTT; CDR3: CASSFDSTYTGELFF
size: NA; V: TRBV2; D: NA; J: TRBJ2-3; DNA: TGTGCCAGCAGTGGTGGTTATACCACAGATACGCAGTATTTT; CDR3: CASSGGYTTDTQYF
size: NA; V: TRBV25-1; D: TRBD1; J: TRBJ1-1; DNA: TGTGCCAGCAGGGCGGGGGGACAGGGGGTGAACACTGAAGCTTTCTTT; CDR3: CASRAGGQGVNTEAFF
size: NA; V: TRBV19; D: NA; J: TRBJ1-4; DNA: TGTGCCAGTAGTATAAAAGGGAGGCCTAATGAAAAACTGTTTTTT; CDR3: CASSIKGRPNEKLFF
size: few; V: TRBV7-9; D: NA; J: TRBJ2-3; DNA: TGTGCCAGCAGCTATCCCCAGGGATCCACCACAGATACGCAGTATTTT; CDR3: CASSYPQGSTTDTQYF
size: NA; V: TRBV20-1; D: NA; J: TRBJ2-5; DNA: TGCAGCTATTCGCTGGGGGGCGATGAGACCCAGTACTTC; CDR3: CSYSLGGDETQYF
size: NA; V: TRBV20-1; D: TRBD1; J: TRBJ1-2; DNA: TGCAGTGCTACCGATGACAGGGACAACTATGGCTACACCTTC; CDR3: CSATDDRDNYGYTF
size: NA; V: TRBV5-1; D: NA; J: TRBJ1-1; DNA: TGCGCCAGCAGCCCCGGACCGATGAACACTGAAGCTTTCTTT; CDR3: CASSPGPMNTEAFF
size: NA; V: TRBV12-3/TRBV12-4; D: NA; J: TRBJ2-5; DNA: TGTGCCAGCAGTTTGGGAGAGACCCAGTACTTC; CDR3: CASSLGETQYF